This TCR beta chain was documented in a study of glioma-infiltrating T cells after dendritic cell vaccination. Study-wide background: Between about 2003 and 2013, patients got autologous tumor lysate-pulsed dendritic cell vaccines. Whole-study findings and limits: Higher TCR clonality did not directly relate to longer survival. Higher pretreatment TIL content predicted longer progression-free time and survival.

For this clone: Its specificity is unknown.

The CDR3 extends over 17 amino acids. Losses at the gene ends were 4 bases for V and 7 bases for J; bases not matched to a gene: 18. CDR1 SGHNT and CDR2 YYREEE come from the germline V gene (reference sequence). The data were produced by immunoSEQ multiplex PCR, yet TCRdb's version contains in-frame clones alone and is incomplete. The repertoire holds approximately 82,000 clones, about 90% seen once, with about 3% in the top ten. Only patients with spare fresh-frozen tumor and over two years of follow-up were included. This specimen consisted of blood, obtained before dendritic cell vaccination. This TCR came from a human donor with glioblastoma. The rearrangement joins TRBV5-4 to TRBJ2-5; 8 bases match TRBD1. The CDR3 spells CASSLEGPLGQGGTQYF. The DNA for the CDR3 is TGTGCCAGCAGCCTCGAGGGGCCCCTCGGACAGGGAGGGACCCAGTACTTC.